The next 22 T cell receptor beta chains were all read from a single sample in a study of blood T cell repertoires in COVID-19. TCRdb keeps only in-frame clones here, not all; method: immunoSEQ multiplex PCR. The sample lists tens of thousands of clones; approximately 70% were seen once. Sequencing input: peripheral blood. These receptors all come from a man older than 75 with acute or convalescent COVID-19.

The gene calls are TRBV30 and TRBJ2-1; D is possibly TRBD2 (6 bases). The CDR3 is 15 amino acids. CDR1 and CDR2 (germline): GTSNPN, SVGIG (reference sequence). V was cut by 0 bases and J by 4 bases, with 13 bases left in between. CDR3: CAWSVKRALYNEQFF. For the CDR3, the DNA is TGTGCCTGGAGTGTAAAGCGGGCTCTATACAATGAGCAGTTCTTC.

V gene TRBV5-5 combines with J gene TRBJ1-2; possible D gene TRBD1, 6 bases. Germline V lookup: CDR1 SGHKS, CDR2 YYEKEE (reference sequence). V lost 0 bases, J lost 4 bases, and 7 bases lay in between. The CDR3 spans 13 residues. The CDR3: CASSLDRAYGYTF. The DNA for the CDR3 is TGTGCCAGCAGCTTGGACAGGGCCTATGGCTACACCTTC.

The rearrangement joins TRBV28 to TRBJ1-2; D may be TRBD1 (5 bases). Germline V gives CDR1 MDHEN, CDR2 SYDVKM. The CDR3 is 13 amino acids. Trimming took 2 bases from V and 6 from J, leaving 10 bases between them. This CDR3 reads CASSLRGSHGYTF. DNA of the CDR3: TGTGCCAGCAGTTTAAGGGGTAGTCATGGCTACACCTTC.

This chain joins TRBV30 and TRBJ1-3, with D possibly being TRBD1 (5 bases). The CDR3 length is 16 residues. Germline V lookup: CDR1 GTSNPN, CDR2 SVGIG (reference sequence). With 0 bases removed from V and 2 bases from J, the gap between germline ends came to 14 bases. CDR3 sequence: CAWSVRGGWAGNTIYF. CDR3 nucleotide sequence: TGTGCCTGGAGTGTACGGGGGGGGTGGGCTGGAAACACCATATATTTT.

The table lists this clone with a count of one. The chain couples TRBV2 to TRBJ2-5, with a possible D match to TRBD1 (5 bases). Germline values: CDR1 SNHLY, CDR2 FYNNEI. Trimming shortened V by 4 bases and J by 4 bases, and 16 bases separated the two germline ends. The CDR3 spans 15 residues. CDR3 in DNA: TGTGCCAGCAGTGCCAGGGCGCCTCTGGGAGAGACCCAGTACTTC. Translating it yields CASSARAPLGETQYF. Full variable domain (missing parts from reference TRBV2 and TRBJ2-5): EPEVTQTPSHQVTQMGQEVILRCVPISNHLYFYWYRQILGQKVEFLVSFYNNEISEKSEIFDDQFSVERPDGSNFTLKIRSTKLEDSAMYFCASSARAPLGETQYFGPGTRLLVL.

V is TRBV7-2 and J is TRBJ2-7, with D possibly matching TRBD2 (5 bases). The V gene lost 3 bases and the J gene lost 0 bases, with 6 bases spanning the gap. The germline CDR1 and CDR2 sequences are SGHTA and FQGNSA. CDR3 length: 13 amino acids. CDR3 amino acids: CASSLTTSYEQYF. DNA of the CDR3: TGTGCCAGCAGCTTGACTACCTCCTACGAGCAGTACTTC.

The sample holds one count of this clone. Here the CDR3 DNA reads TGTGCCAGCAGTATGACAGGGTCTGGGGCCAACGTCCTGACTTTC. Translating gives CASSMTGSGANVLTF. The gene calls are TRBV28 and TRBJ2-6; TRBD1 matches 7 bases. J gave up 1 base and V 5 bases, and 2 bases lay outside the gene matches. The germline CDR1 and CDR2 sequences are MDHEN and SYDVKM. This CDR3 is 15 amino acids long.

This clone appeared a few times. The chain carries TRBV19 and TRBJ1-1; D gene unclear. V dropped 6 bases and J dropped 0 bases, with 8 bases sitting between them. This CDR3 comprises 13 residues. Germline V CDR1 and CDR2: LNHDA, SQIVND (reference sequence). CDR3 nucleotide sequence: TGTGCCAGTAGCGCGCGAATGAACACTGAAGCTTTCTTT. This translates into CASSARMNTEAFF.

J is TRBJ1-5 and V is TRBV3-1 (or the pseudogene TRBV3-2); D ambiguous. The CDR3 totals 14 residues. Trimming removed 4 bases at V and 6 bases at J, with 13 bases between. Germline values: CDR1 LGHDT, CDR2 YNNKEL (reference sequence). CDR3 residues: CASSPLMTGQPQHF. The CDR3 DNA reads TGTGCCAGCAGCCCCCTTATGACGGGTCAGCCCCAGCATTTT.

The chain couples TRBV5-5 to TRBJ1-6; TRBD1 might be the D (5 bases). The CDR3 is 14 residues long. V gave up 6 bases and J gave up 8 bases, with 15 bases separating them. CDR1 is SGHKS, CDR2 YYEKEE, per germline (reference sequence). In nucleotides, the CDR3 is TGTGCCAGCAATACCCGGGGGACTTATTCACCCCTCCACTTT. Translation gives CASNTRGTYSPLHF. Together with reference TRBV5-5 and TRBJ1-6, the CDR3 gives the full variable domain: DAGVTQSPTHLIKTRGQQVTLRCSPISGHKSVSWYQQVLGQGPQFIFQYYEKEERGRGNFPDRFSARQFPNYSSELNVNALLLGDSALYLCASNTRGTYSPLHFGNGTRLTVT.

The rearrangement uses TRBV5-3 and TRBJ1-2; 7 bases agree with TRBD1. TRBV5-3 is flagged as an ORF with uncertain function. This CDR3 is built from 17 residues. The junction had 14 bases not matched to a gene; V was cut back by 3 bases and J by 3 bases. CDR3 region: CARSWESTGARDYGYTF. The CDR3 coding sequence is TGTGCCAGAAGCTGGGAGTCAACAGGGGCTCGCGACTATGGCTACACCTTC.

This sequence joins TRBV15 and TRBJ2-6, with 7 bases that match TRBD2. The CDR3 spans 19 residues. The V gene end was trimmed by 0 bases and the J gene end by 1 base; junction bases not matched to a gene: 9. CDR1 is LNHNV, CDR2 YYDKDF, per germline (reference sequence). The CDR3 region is CATSRDLLASPSGANVLTF. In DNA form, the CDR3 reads TGTGCCACCAGCAGAGATCTACTAGCGAGTCCTTCTGGGGCCAACGTCCTGACTTTC.

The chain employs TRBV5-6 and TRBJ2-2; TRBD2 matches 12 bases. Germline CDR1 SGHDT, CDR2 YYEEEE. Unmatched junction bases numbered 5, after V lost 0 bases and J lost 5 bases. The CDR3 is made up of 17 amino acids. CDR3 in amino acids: CASSLARLAGDTGELFF. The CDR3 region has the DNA TGTGCCAGCAGCTTGGCCCGACTAGCGGGAGATACCGGGGAGCTGTTTTTT.

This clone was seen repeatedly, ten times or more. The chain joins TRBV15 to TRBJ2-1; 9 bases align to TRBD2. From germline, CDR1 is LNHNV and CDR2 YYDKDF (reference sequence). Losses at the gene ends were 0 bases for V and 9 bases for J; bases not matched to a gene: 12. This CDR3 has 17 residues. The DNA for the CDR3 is TGTGCCACCAGCAGAGATCAGTTAGCGGGAGTTAACGGTGAGCAGTTCTTC. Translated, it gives CATSRDQLAGVNGEQFF.

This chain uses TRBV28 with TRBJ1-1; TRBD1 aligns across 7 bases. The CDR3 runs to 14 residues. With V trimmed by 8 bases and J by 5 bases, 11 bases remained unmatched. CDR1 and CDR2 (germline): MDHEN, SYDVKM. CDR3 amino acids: CASHPSTGRTEAFF. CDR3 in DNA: TGTGCCAGCCATCCGTCGACAGGGAGAACTGAAGCTTTCTTT.

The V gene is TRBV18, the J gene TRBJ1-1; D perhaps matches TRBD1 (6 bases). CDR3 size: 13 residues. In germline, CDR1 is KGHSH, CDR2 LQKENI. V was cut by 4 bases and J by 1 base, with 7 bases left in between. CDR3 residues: CASSRGQNTEAFF. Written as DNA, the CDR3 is TGTGCCAGCTCACGGGGACAGAACACTGAAGCTTTCTTT.

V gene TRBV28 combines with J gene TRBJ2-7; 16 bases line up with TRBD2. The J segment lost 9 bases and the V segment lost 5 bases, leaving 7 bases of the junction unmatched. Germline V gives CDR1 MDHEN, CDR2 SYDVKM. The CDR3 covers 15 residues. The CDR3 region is CASSPGTSGRAGQYF. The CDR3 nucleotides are TGTGCCAGCAGTCCTGGGACTAGCGGGAGGGCCGGGCAGTACTTC.

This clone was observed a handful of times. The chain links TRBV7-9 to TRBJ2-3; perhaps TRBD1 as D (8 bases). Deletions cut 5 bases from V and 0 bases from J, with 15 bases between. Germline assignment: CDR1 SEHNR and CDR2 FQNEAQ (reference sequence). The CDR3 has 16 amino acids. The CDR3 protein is CASSLQGGFSTDTQYF. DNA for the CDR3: TGTGCCAGCAGCCTACAGGGGGGGTTTAGCACAGATACGCAGTATTTT.

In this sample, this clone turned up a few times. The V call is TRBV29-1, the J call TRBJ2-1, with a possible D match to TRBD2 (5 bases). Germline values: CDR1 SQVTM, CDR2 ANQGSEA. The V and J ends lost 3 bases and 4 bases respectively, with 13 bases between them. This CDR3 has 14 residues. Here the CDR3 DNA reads TGCAGCGTTGAGGGTGGGGAGAAGTACAATGAGCAGTTCTTC. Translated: CSVEGGEKYNEQFF.

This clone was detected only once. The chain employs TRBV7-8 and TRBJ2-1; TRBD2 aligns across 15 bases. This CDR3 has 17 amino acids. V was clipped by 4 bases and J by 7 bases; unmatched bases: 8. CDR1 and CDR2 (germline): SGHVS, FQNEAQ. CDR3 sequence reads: CASSWTSGRAGWNEQFF. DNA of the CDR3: TGTGCCAGCAGCTGGACTAGCGGGAGGGCAGGTTGGAATGAGCAGTTCTTC.

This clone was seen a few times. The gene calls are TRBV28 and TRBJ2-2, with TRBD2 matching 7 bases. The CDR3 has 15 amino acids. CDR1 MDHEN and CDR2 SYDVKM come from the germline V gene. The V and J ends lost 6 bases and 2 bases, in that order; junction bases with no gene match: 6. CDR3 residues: CASSPTAGNTGELFF. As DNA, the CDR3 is TGTGCCAGCAGCCCCACAGCGGGAAACACCGGGGAGCTGTTTTTT.

The CDR3 loop reads CASSFLTGSREQYF. CDR3 bases: TGTGCCAGCAGCTTTTTGACTGGGTCGAGGGAGCAGTACTTC. The chain employs TRBV5-4 and TRBJ2-7; D remains unclear. CDR3 length: 14 amino acids. V was trimmed by 2 bases and J by 7 bases, leaving 16 bases between them. The germline V gene has CDR1 SGHNT and CDR2 YYREEE (reference sequence). Full variable domain (remainder filled in from reference TRBV5-4 and TRBJ2-7): ETGVTQSPTHLIKTRGQQVTLRCSSQSGHNTVSWYQQALGQGPQFIFQYYREEENGRGNFPPRFSGLQFPNYSSELNVNALELDDSALYLCASSFLTGSREQYFGPGTRLTVT.